This T cell receptor (beta chain) stems from a study of T cells after yellow fever vaccination. TCRdb itself ran the 5' RACE reads through MiXCR, one entry per CDR3 protein. Of 240,000 or so distinct CDR3 sequences in the sample, 6.9% were seen once. The CDR3 loop spans 15 amino acids. V was shortened by 5 bases and J by 6 bases, with 16 bases between the two germline ends. Germline values: CDR1 KGHDR, CDR2 SFDVKD. This clonotype has ten or more counts. The source is a man between 25 and 39 years old who received the YFV17D yellow fever vaccine. Here the sequenced sample was CD4+ T cells sorted from PBMCs, taken 15 days after the yellow fever booster vaccination. The V call is TRBV24-1, the J call TRBJ2-1, with D possibly being TRBD2 (5 bases). The CDR3 protein is CATSARGFESNEQFF. For the CDR3, the DNA is TGTGCCACCAGTGCCAGAGGGTTTGAGAGCAATGAGCAGTTCTTC.